The 8 T cell receptor beta chains below were found in one sample sequenced in a study of blood T cell repertoires in COVID-19. The data were produced by immunoSEQ multiplex PCR, yet TCRdb's version contains in-frame clones alone and is incomplete. There are about 74,000 clones in the sample; around 93% occur only once, and 4.8% lies in the top ten. The sample consisted of peripheral blood. The receptors shown here come from a woman aged 55 to 70 with active COVID-19.

This CDR3 reads CASGSGGSSDTQYF. The CDR3, as DNA: TGCGCCAGCGGTAGCGGGGGCTCCTCAGATACGCAGTATTTT. V usage is TRBV10-1 and J usage is TRBJ2-3; 9 bases align to TRBD2. Germline values: CDR1 WNHNN, CDR2 SYGVQD (reference sequence). The CDR3 loop spans 14 amino acids. V was pared by 8 bases and J by 4 bases, with 7 bases of the junction left unmatched.

The chain carries TRBV3-1 (or the pseudogene TRBV3-2) and TRBJ2-3; D is unresolved. V dropped 2 bases and J dropped 9 bases, with 6 bases sitting between them. CDR1 LGHDT and CDR2 YNNKEL come from the germline V gene (reference sequence). The CDR3 is 11 residues long. CDR3 nucleotide sequence: TGTGCCAGCAGCCAACGTTCGACGCAGTATTTT. Residues: CASSQRSTQYF.

The gene calls are TRBV7-2 and TRBJ2-7; the D is unclear. With 0 bases removed from V and 0 bases from J, the gap between germline ends came to 18 bases. The CDR3 is 18 amino acids. Looked up from germline, CDR1 is SGHTA and CDR2 is FQGNSA. The CDR3 protein is CASSLALPGRKDSYEQYF. In DNA, the CDR3 is TGTGCCAGCAGCTTAGCGCTTCCAGGCAGAAAAGACTCCTACGAGCAGTACTTC.

This chain links TRBV5-4 with TRBJ2-1; a weak D match, TRBD2 (6 bases). V shed 2 bases and J shed 4 bases, with 19 bases lying between them. Germline CDR1 reads SGHNT; CDR2 reads YYREEE (reference sequence). There are 17 residues in the CDR3. Here the CDR3 DNA reads TGTGCCAGCAGCTTCGGAGGGCGGGAATCACTTTACAATGAGCAGTTCTTC. Translation gives CASSFGGRESLYNEQFF.

The chain employs TRBV19 and TRBJ1-2; D perhaps matches TRBD1 (6 bases). The CDR3 runs 13 residues. With 3 bases removed from V and 6 bases from J, the gap between germline ends came to 11 bases. Germline values: CDR1 LNHDA, CDR2 SQIVND (reference sequence). The CDR3 here is CASSIAGENGYTF. Written as DNA, the CDR3 is TGTGCCAGTAGTATTGCAGGGGAGAATGGCTACACCTTC.

In DNA, the CDR3 is TGTGCCACCAGTGATTTGCACAGGGAAGAGACCCAGTACTTC. Its translation is CATSDLHREETQYF. V gene TRBV24-1 combines with J gene TRBJ2-5; tentative D call: TRBD1 (6 bases). V gave up 0 bases and J gave up 3 bases, with 7 bases separating them. Germline V gives CDR1 KGHDR, CDR2 SFDVKD. The CDR3 length is 14 residues.

The genes are TRBV20-1 and TRBJ1-2; no clear D. The CDR3 sequence is 11 residues long. CDR1 is DFQATT and CDR2 is SNEGSKA in the germline V gene (reference sequence). V was trimmed by 5 bases and J by 4 bases, leaving 8 bases between them. CDR3 sequence (DNA): TGCAGTGCTCAGAAATCCTATGGCTACACCTTC. Translated, it gives CSAQKSYGYTF.

The chain joins TRBV27 to TRBJ1-2; TRBD1 agrees at 10 bases. CDR1 is MNHEY and CDR2 is SMNVEV in the germline V gene (reference sequence). V trimming: 4 bases; J trimming: 8 bases; junction bases outside the gene matches: 4. The CDR3 is 13 residues long. DNA for the CDR3: TGTGCCAGCAGTTCGACAGGGGGCGGGGGCTACACCTTC. Protein: CASSSTGGGGYTF.